Presented here are 28 T cell receptor beta chains from one specimen sequenced in a study of Graves' ophthalmopathy and Graves' hyperthyroidism. RNA transcripts were the template, and TCR beta CDR3 regions were amplified from them. HTBI primers primed a first-round RT-PCR, and a second-round multiplex PCR followed. TCRdb passed the multiplex PCR reads through MiXCR, listing each CDR3 protein once. The table lists under 400,000 distinct CDR3 sequences, about 17% of them singletons. Sequenced: peripheral blood. The receptor source for this set is an adult man with Graves' ophthalmopathy.

This clonotype was recorded at least ten times. The genes are TRBV2 and TRBJ1-5; no clear D. In germline, CDR1 is SNHLY, CDR2 FYNNEI. The CDR3 loop spans 13 amino acids. V was trimmed by 0 bases and J by 7 bases, leaving 7 bases between them. DNA for the CDR3: TGTGCCAGCAGTGAAGCGTTATGGCAGCCCCAGCATTTT. Protein product: CASSEALWQPQHF.

The table lists this clonotype with many counts. CDR3 bases: TGTGCCAGTATCCCCGAGGGGCGAGTTGAAGCTTTCTTT. It translates to CASIPEGRVEAFF. This rearrangement joins TRBV19 to TRBJ1-1, with D tentatively TRBD1 (5 bases). Trimming left V 7 bases short and J 7 bases short, with 16 bases between. This CDR3 region has 13 residues. Germline assignment: CDR1 LNHDA and CDR2 SQIVND (reference sequence).

Ten or more counts support this clonotype. The chain employs TRBV12-3 or TRBV12-4 and TRBJ2-4; D is perhaps TRBD1 or TRBD2 (6 bases each). V lost 3 bases and J 1 base, leaving 13 bases between the germline ends. This CDR3 has 16 residues. The CDR3 coding sequence is TGTGCCAGCAGTTTTTGGGGGGCCTTGGCCAAAAACATTCAGTACTTC. The encoded protein is CASSFWGALAKNIQYF.

This clonotype was seen at least ten times. The gene calls are TRBV27 and TRBJ1-1, with 9 positions matching TRBD1. Germline CDR1 is MNHEY and CDR2 is SMNVEV (reference sequence). The J segment lost 10 bases and the V segment lost 4 bases, leaving 10 bases of the junction unmatched. This CDR3 contains 14 residues. The CDR3 loop reads CASSSRTGEGLAFF. CDR3 in DNA: TGTGCCAGCAGTTCTAGGACAGGGGAGGGCTTAGCTTTCTTT.

This clonotype was observed at least ten times. The chain uses TRBV18 and TRBJ2-5, with D uncertain. The CDR3 is 12 residues long. Trimming took off 5 bases at V and 3 bases at J, with 7 bases between the two ends. Germline V gene data show CDR1 as KGHSH and CDR2 as LQKENI. CDR3 region: CASSTSKETQYF. CDR3 in DNA: TGTGCCAGCTCAACCTCAAAAGAGACCCAGTACTTC.

This clonotype was detected only a few times. V gene TRBV12-3 or TRBV12-4 combines with J gene TRBJ1-1; the match to TRBD1 covers 9 bases. V lost 0 bases to trimming and J lost 10 bases; unmatched junction nucleotides: 3. This CDR3 comprises 13 residues. CDR3 amino acids: CASSLALGQGAFF. As DNA, the CDR3 is TGTGCCAGCAGTTTAGCGCTGGGACAGGGAGCTTTCTTT.

This clonotype was counted many times. The genes are TRBV18 and TRBJ1-1, with D unclear. The CDR3 spans 14 residues. V was clipped by 1 base and J by 1 base, with 7 bases between them. The germline V gene encodes CDR1 KGHSH and CDR2 LQKENI. The CDR3, as DNA: TGTGCCAGCTCACCACTCAGCCAGAACACTGAAGCTTTCTTT. Its protein product is CASSPLSQNTEAFF.

This clonotype was seen many times. The chain is built from TRBV6-5 and TRBJ1-5; 7 bases line up with TRBD1. This CDR3 is built from 17 residues. The ends lost 2 bases at V and 3 bases at J; junction bases unmatched: 10. CDR1 and CDR2 (germline): MNHEY, SVGAGI. The CDR3 DNA sequence: TGTGCCAGCAGTTACAGACAGGGCTGGGCGAACAATCAGCCCCAGCATTTT. Its translation: CASSYRQGWANNQPQHF.

This clonotype showed up many times. The chain is built from TRBV20-1 and TRBJ1-2; D is possibly TRBD1 (6 bases). V lost 0 bases, J lost 1 base, and 15 bases lay in between. Germline loops: CDR1 DFQATT, CDR2 SNEGSKA (reference sequence). CDR3 size: 16 residues. CDR3: CSARDPGDTFNYGYTF. CDR3 coding DNA: TGCAGTGCTAGAGATCCAGGGGACACCTTTAACTATGGCTACACCTTC.

This clonotype showed up many times. The J gene is TRBJ2-7, the V gene TRBV4-1; TRBD2 matches 12 bases. CDR1 and CDR2 from the germline V gene are MGHRA and YSYEKL. This CDR3 comprises 16 residues. The ends lost 4 bases at V and 2 bases at J; junction bases unmatched: 6. The CDR3 coding sequence is TGCGCCAGCAGCCTTTCTAGGACTAGCGGGACCTACGAGCAGTACTTC. This sequence encodes CASSLSRTSGTYEQYF.

This clonotype has ten or more counts. This chain uses TRBV11-3 with TRBJ1-1; tentatively, D is TRBD1 (6 bases). This CDR3 is built from 16 residues. Germline V gene sequence: CDR1 SGHNT, CDR2 YENEEA. V lost 5 bases, J lost 3 bases, and 19 bases lay in between. CDR3 nucleotide sequence: TGTGCCAGCAGCCAAGGGAGACAGGTGAGAGACACTGAAGCTTTCTTT. Its translation: CASSQGRQVRDTEAFF.

This clonotype was counted ten times or more. The chain is built from TRBV7-2 and TRBJ1-6; no definite D call. This CDR3 comprises 13 residues. V was shortened by 5 bases and J by 10 bases, with 12 bases between the two germline ends. Germline-derived CDR1 and CDR2 are SGHTA and FQGNSA. The CDR3 DNA reads as TGTGCCAGCAGCCCTAGCTTTGGGTCACCCCTCCACTTT. Its protein product is CASSPSFGSPLHF.

The chain combines TRBV6-2 or TRBV6-3 with TRBJ2-5; 7 bases are a match to TRBD2. Germline loops: CDR1 MNHEY, CDR2 SVGEGT. The CDR3 is made up of 15 amino acids. V dropped 6 bases and J dropped 4; count of bases not matched to a gene: 11. This chain's CDR3 is CASSPWAGRAETQYF. The CDR3 region has the DNA TGTGCCAGCAGCCCATGGGCGGGGAGGGCAGAGACCCAGTACTTC.

This clonotype was seen at least ten times. The genes are TRBV19 and TRBJ1-1; D gene ambiguous. The CDR3 spans 12 residues. The germline V gene encodes CDR1 LNHDA and CDR2 SQIVND (reference sequence). The V end lost 4 bases, the J end lost 1 base, and 4 bases lay between the germline ends. The CDR3 loop reads CASSKRNTEAFF. Written as DNA, the CDR3 is TGTGCCAGTAGTAAGAGGAACACTGAAGCTTTCTTT.

The rearrangement links TRBV6-2 or TRBV6-3 to TRBJ1-2; D is unresolved. The CDR3 has 19 amino acids. With 0 bases removed from V and 6 bases from J, the gap between germline ends came to 26 bases. Germline CDR1 and CDR2: MNHEY and SVGEGT. As DNA, the CDR3 is TGTGCCAGCAGTTACTCAATAATTACGGGGAAACTATCGGCTAATGGCTACACCTTC. Translation: CASSYSIITGKLSANGYTF.

As to this clonotype: A much larger clone differs from this one at a single base, so this may be a read error. This chain joins TRBV13 and TRBJ2-7, with 7 bases matching TRBD1. Germline loops: CDR1 PRHDT, CDR2 FYEKMQ (reference sequence). The length of the CDR3 is 15 residues. CDR3 in DNA: TGTACCAGCAGCTTGGAATGGGACAGCTTATTTGGGCAGTACTTC. Translating gives CTSSLEWDSLFGQYF.

The table lists this clonotype with many counts. The chain has TRBV7-9 and TRBJ1-5; TRBD1 might be the D (5 bases). V lost 5 bases and J 6 bases, leaving 8 bases between the germline ends. CDR1 SEHNR and CDR2 FQNEAQ come from the germline V gene (reference sequence). The CDR3 runs 12 residues. The CDR3 DNA is TGTGCCAGCAGCCGCGGGGCTCAGCCCCAGCATTTT. Translated, it gives CASSRGAQPQHF.

This chain joins TRBV6-1 and TRBJ1-5; no definite D call. V lost 2 bases, J lost 1 base, and 6 bases lay in between. This CDR3 spans 14 amino acids. Germline assignment: CDR1 MNHNS and CDR2 SASEGT. The CDR3 nucleotides read TGTGCCAGCAGTGAAACATGGAGCAATCAGCCCCAGCATTTT. Translated: CASSETWSNQPQHF.

This clonotype was recorded many times. This sequence joins TRBV6-5 and TRBJ1-1; D is ambiguous. Germline V gene lookup returns CDR1 MNHEY and CDR2 SVGAGI. The CDR3 sequence is 12 residues long. Trimming took 5 bases from V and 5 from J, leaving 9 bases between them. CDR3 DNA: TGTGCCAGCAGTCGGGATTTAACTGAAGCTTTCTTT. Translated: CASSRDLTEAFF.

V gene TRBV29-1 combines with J gene TRBJ2-7; a possible D gene is TRBD1 (6 bases). The CDR3 spans 15 residues. The V gene's germline CDR1 is SQVTM and CDR2 ANQGSEA. Between the trimmed V and J ends, which lost 0 bases and 2 bases, there was a span of 14 bases. CDR3 loop: CSVEDGWTETYEQYF. The CDR3 DNA reads as TGCAGCGTTGAAGATGGCTGGACAGAGACCTACGAGCAGTACTTC.

This clonotype has a count of ten or more. The chain employs TRBV5-6 and TRBJ2-7; D is undetermined. Germline CDR1 is SGHDT and CDR2 is YYEEEE. The CDR3 loop spans 11 amino acids. V was cut by 5 bases and J by 3 bases, with 6 bases left in between. The CDR3 protein is CASRDYYEQYF. The DNA of the CDR3 is TGTGCCAGCAGGGATTACTACGAGCAGTACTTC.

CDR3 protein: CASRPDNFQETQYF. CDR3 sequence (DNA): TGTGCCAGCAGACCAGACAATTTCCAAGAGACCCAGTACTTC. This chain connects TRBV5-5 to TRBJ2-7; unclear D gene. TRBJ2-5 explains the end of the DNA better; the J call may be wrong. CDR3 length: 14 amino acids. Germline loops: CDR1 SGHKS, CDR2 YYEKEE (reference sequence).

This clonotype has ten or more counts. V gene TRBV19 combines with J gene TRBJ1-2; 8 bases match TRBD1. The germline CDR1 and CDR2 sequences are LNHDA and SQIVND (reference sequence). This CDR3 contains 15 residues. V gave up 7 bases and J gave up 4 bases; unmatched junction bases: 11. The CDR3, as DNA: TGTGCCAGTACTCATTCCTCGGGACAGGTCTATGGCTACACCTTC. As protein: CASTHSSGQVYGYTF.

This clonotype was counted between two and nine times. This CDR3 is CASTSGQTYEQYF. The DNA for the CDR3 is TGTGCCAGCACTTCTGGACAGACCTACGAGCAGTACTTC. This chain joins TRBV6-2 or TRBV6-3 and TRBJ2-7; the D gene is possibly TRBD1 (6 bases). CDR3 length: 13 residues. V lost 7 bases and J 2 bases, leaving 12 bases between the germline ends. Germline CDR1 and CDR2: MNHEY and SVGEGT.

This clonotype was seen repeatedly, ten times or more. V and J are TRBV19 and TRBJ1-1; 9 bases fit TRBD1. Trimming cost V 10 bases and J 0 bases; bases outside gene matches: 15. The CDR3 has 17 residues. Germline lookup yields CDR1 LNHDA and CDR2 SQIVND (reference sequence). As DNA, the CDR3 is TGTGCCACCCTGCCCGGGACAGGGAAAGCTATGAACACTGAAGCTTTCTTT. It encodes CATLPGTGKAMNTEAFF.

This clonotype was detected ten times or more. The V gene is TRBV6-5, the J gene TRBJ1-2; D remains unclear. Germline CDR1 is MNHEY and CDR2 is SVGAGI. Between the trimmed V and J ends, which lost 4 bases and 1 base, there was a span of 13 bases. CDR3 length: 15 residues. In DNA, the CDR3 is TGTGCCAGCAGTTTCAGTTTCGGCGGTAACTATGGCTACACCTTC. Its translation: CASSFSFGGNYGYTF.

This clonotype was observed many times. The rearrangement links TRBV14 to TRBJ2-7, with 12 bases lining up with TRBD2. The CDR3 sequence is 14 residues long. Per germline, CDR1 SGHDN and CDR2 FVKESK. The J segment lost 2 bases and the V segment lost 4 bases, leaving 0 bases of the junction unmatched. The CDR3 DNA sequence: TGTGCCAGCAGCCGGACTAGCGGGACCTACGAGCAGTACTTC. Its protein product is CASSRTSGTYEQYF.

Ten or more counts support this clonotype. J is TRBJ1-1 and V is TRBV5-5; D is undetermined. Germline values: CDR1 SGHKS, CDR2 YYEKEE (reference sequence). This CDR3 has 14 amino acids. Trimming removed 4 bases at V and 2 bases at J, with 12 bases between. The CDR3 coding sequence is TGTGCCAGCAGCCAAAAGGACGCTAACACTGAAGCTTTCTTT. Protein product: CASSQKDANTEAFF.